This TCR beta chain was sequenced during a study of post-analysis software for immune sequencing data. Overall study results and limits: The five TRBV segments detected at higher frequency in patients than in controls included TRBV5-6, TRBV5-1 and TRBV20-1.

This clonotype was observed a handful of times. Its antigen is undetermined. The authors incorporated unique molecular identifiers into the TCR beta cDNA libraries. MiXCR, run by TCRdb on the PCR reads, gives a single entry per CDR3 protein. The table includes 160,000 or so distinct CDR3 sequences, roughly 40% detected once. The V gene's germline CDR1 is SGHRS and CDR2 YFSETQ. CDR3 length: 13 amino acids. Trimming left V 5 bases short and J 5 bases short, with 13 bases between. The chain links TRBV5-1 to TRBJ2-5, with D possibly being TRBD1 (5 bases). The TCR was taken from a girl aged 5-17 years with multiple sclerosis. This specimen was blood, taken after autologous hematopoietic stem cell transplantation. The CDR3 loop is CASSHQGPETQYF. CDR3 sequence (DNA): TGCGCCAGCAGTCATCAGGGCCCCGAGACCCAGTACTTC.